These 13 T cell receptor beta chains were sequenced from one sample in a study of shared clonotypes between healthy human individuals. TCRdb keeps only in-frame clones here, not all; method: immunoSEQ multiplex PCR. The data show roughly 170,000 clones, about 68% seen once. The source material was memory CD4+ T cells sorted from blood. Indicated subset: CD45RA-negative fraction. The receptors here all came from a man aged 30 to 45 in good health.

This chain joins TRBV7-9 and TRBJ2-7; D is perhaps TRBD2 (6 bases). Germline CDR1 reads SEHNR; CDR2 reads FQNEAQ (reference sequence). V was clipped by 4 bases and J by 3 bases, with 22 bases between them. This CDR3 has 17 residues. The DNA for the CDR3 is TGTGCCAGCAGCTCTGATGTCGGGGGAGTTCTGAGCTACGAGCAGTACTTC. Protein product: CASSSDVGGVLSYEQYF.

This clone showed up just a few times. Other DNA sequences from this sample encode an identical CDR3 as well. The chain combines TRBV29-1 with TRBJ2-7, with D maybe TRBD1 (6 bases). The V and J ends lost 6 bases and 4 bases respectively, with 10 bases between them. The CDR3 sequence is 11 residues long. The germline V gene encodes CDR1 SQVTM and CDR2 ANQGSEA. The CDR3 coding sequence is TGCAGCGTGGGACAAGCTTACGAGCAGTACTTC. Amino acid sequence: CSVGQAYEQYF.

Points on this clone: The junction departs from the called germline gene at one end, perhaps through a read error. This chain joins TRBV6-5 and TRBJ2-4; D gene ambiguous. Germline CDR1 is MNHEY and CDR2 is SVGAGI. CDR3 length: 11 amino acids. In DNA form, the CDR3 reads TGTGCCAGCAGTAACTCAAACATTCAGTACTTC. Translating gives CASSNSNIQYF.

This rearrangement joins TRBV29-1 to TRBJ2-3, with 7 positions matching TRBD2. J lost 4 bases, V lost 8 bases, and 9 bases had no gene match. The germline gives CDR1 SQVTM, CDR2 ANQGSEA. This CDR3 has 13 amino acids. CDR3 amino acids: CSISWGGADTQYF. CDR3 in DNA: TGCAGCATTAGTTGGGGGGGGGCAGATACGCAGTATTTT.

The chain links TRBV6-1 to TRBJ1-2, with D unresolved. Germline CDR1 is MNHNS and CDR2 is SASEGT. The V and J ends lost 2 bases and 3 bases respectively, with 7 bases between them. The CDR3 loop spans 13 amino acids. The CDR3 loop is CASSESIYYGYTF. The DNA for the CDR3 is TGTGCCAGCAGTGAAAGCATCTACTATGGCTACACCTTC.

The V and J genes are TRBV7-2 and TRBJ2-1; D gene uncertain. The ends were cut back, 2 bases at V and 7 bases at J, with 9 bases in the middle. The CDR3 runs to 13 residues. Germline V gene data show CDR1 as SGHTA and CDR2 as FQGNSA. The CDR3 region has the DNA TGTGCCAGCAGCTTAAATACCTTGAATGAGCAGTTCTTC. Translation: CASSLNTLNEQFF.

The rearrangement uses TRBV5-1 and TRBJ2-5; 8 bases are shared with TRBD1. This CDR3 spans 17 amino acids. With V trimmed by 4 bases and J by 4 bases, 15 bases remained unmatched. Germline V CDR1 and CDR2: SGHRS, YFSETQ. CDR3 nucleotides: TGCGCCAGCAGCGAAGCGACCCTCGGACAGGGTCGAGAGACCCAGTACTTC. It codes for CASSEATLGQGRETQYF.

V and J are TRBV10-3 and TRBJ1-5; 9 bases align to TRBD1. CDR3 length: 15 residues. J lost 3 bases, V lost 10 bases, and 10 bases had no gene match. Germline CDR1 reads ENHRY; CDR2 reads SYGVKD. CDR3 loop: CATSGGQGYNQPQHF. CDR3 nucleotides: TGTGCCACGAGCGGCGGACAGGGGTACAATCAGCCCCAGCATTTT.

This chain connects TRBV10-3 to TRBJ2-1; the D is unclear. The CDR3 length is 13 residues. V gave up 0 bases and J gave up 3 bases, with 3 bases separating them. The germline gives CDR1 ENHRY, CDR2 SYGVKD. CDR3 nucleotides: TGTGCCATCAGTGAGTCCGGCTACAATGAGCAGTTCTTC. Protein: CAISESGYNEQFF.

The V and J genes are TRBV27 and TRBJ2-7; weak D call: TRBD1 (6 bases). V shed 3 bases and J shed 2 bases, with 8 bases lying between them. CDR1 is MNHEY, CDR2 SMNVEV, per germline (reference sequence). The CDR3 loop spans 13 amino acids. CDR3 residues: CASSFRQAYEQYF. The CDR3 DNA reads as TGTGCCAGCAGTTTTCGACAGGCCTACGAGCAGTACTTC.

The chain joins TRBV11-1 to TRBJ2-6; D ambiguous. The V gene lost 2 bases and the J gene lost 4 bases, with 12 bases spanning the gap. Germline V gene lookup returns CDR1 SGHAT and CDR2 FQDESV (reference sequence). The CDR3 spans 16 residues. For the CDR3, the DNA is TGTGCCAGCAGCTTATCTACCACGATGGGGGCCAACGTCCTGACTTTC. Translation gives CASSLSTTMGANVLTF.

The chain employs TRBV27 and TRBJ2-2; 7 nucleotides agree with TRBD2. Germline V CDR1 and CDR2: MNHEY, SMNVEV (reference sequence). After removal of 6 bases from V and 5 bases from J, the junction contained 6 bases not matched to a gene. The CDR3 length is 14 residues. CDR3 coding DNA: TGTGCCAGCAGGGGGGACTACCTAACCGGGGAGCTGTTTTTT. Amino acid sequence: CASRGDYLTGELFF.

This chain uses TRBV5-4 with TRBJ2-2, with D uncertain. Germline CDR1 SGHNT, CDR2 YYREEE (reference sequence). The V gene lost 3 bases and the J gene lost 4 bases, with 13 bases spanning the gap. The CDR3 extends over 15 amino acids. This CDR3 reads CASSWHKTSTGELFF. The CDR3 DNA sequence: TGTGCCAGCAGCTGGCACAAGACTTCCACCGGGGAGCTGTTTTTT. Full variable domain (remainder filled in from reference TRBV5-4 and TRBJ2-2): ETGVTQSPTHLIKTRGQQVTLRCSSQSGHNTVSWYQQALGQGPQFIFQYYREEENGRGNFPPRFSGLQFPNYSSELNVNALELDDSALYLCASSWHKTSTGELFFGEGSRLTVL.